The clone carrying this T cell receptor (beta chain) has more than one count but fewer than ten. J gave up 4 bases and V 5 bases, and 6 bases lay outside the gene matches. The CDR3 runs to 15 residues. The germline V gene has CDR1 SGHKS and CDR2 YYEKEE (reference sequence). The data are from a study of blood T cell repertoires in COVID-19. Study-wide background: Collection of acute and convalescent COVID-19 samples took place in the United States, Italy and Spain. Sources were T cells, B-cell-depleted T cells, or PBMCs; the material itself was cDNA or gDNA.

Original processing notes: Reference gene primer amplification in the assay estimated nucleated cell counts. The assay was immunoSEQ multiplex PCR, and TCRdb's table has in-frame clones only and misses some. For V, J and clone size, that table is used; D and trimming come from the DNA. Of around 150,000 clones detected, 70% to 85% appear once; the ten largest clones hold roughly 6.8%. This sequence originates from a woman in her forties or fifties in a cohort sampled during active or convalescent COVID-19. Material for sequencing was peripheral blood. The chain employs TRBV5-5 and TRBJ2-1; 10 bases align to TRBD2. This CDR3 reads CASRSSGGPYNEQFF. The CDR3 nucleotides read TGTGCCAGCAGGAGTAGCGGGGGGCCGTACAATGAGCAGTTCTTC.